What follows are 26 T cell receptor beta chains derived from one specimen sequenced in a study of identical twins. Each CDR3 protein gets one entry after TCRdb re-called the 5' RACE reads with MiXCR. The sample includes over 600,000 distinct CDR3 sequences, about 20% of them seen just once. This sample was shared with a second study, whose subject was T cells expressing NK-cell markers.

Sequencing was performed on PBMCs. The source of these receptors is a woman aged 18 to 35 in good health.

This chain uses TRBV20-1 with TRBJ1-1; TRBD1 matches at 8 bases. The V segment lost 6 bases and the J segment 6 bases; nucleotides outside the gene matches: 18. CDR3 size: 16 residues. Germline assignment: CDR1 DFQATT and CDR2 SNEGSKA (reference sequence). CDR3 protein: CSATAGGLLLSAEAFF. In DNA form, the CDR3 reads TGCAGTGCCACCGCAGGGGGCCTCCTCTTAAGCGCTGAAGCTTTCTTT.

There are a few counts of this clonotype. The chain employs TRBV7-6 and TRBJ2-7; a weak D match, TRBD2 (5 bases). Germline V CDR1 and CDR2: SGHVS, FNYEAQ. This CDR3 spans 14 amino acids. Trimming removed 5 bases from V and 4 bases from J, with 15 bases in between. The CDR3 DNA reads TGTGCCAGCAGCCCGGCGGGCCTCGTTTACGAGCAGTACTTC. Translating it yields CASSPAGLVYEQYF. Complete variable domain (other parts from reference TRBV7-6 and TRBJ2-7): GAGVSQSPRYKVTKRGQDVALRCDPISGHVSLYWYRQALGQGPEFLTYFNYEAQQDKSGLPNDRFSAERPEGSISTLTIQRTEQRDSAMYRCASSPAGLVYEQYFGPGTRLTVT.

This clonotype was observed at least ten times. This chain connects TRBV4-3 to TRBJ2-1; 13 bases fit TRBD2. With V trimmed by 3 bases and J by 2 bases, 7 bases remained unmatched. This CDR3 has 18 residues. CDR1 and CDR2 (germline): LGHNA, YSLEER. The CDR3 reads CASSQGLAGRGAYNEQFF. CDR3 nucleotide sequence: TGCGCCAGCAGCCAGGGACTAGCGGGACGAGGGGCCTACAATGAGCAGTTCTTC.

The chain combines TRBV7-8 with TRBJ2-7; 9 positions agree with TRBD2. CDR3 length: 18 amino acids. With V trimmed by 5 bases and J by 9 bases, 23 bases remained unmatched. The germline V gene has CDR1 SGHVS and CDR2 FQNEAQ. CDR3 sequence (DNA): TGTGCCAGCAGCACAGATCTCCCAACTAGCGGGTCCAAGGCGCGGCAGTACTTC. It translates to CASSTDLPTSGSKARQYF. The full variable domain, completed using reference TRBV7-8 and TRBJ2-7, is GAGVSQSPRYKVAKRGQDVALRCDPISGHVSLFWYQQALGQGPEFLTYFQNEAQLDKSGLPSDRFFAERPEGSVSTLKIQRTQQEDSAVYLCASSTDLPTSGSKARQYFGPGTRLTVT.

The J gene is TRBJ1-1, the V gene TRBV20-1; D is undetermined. The V end lost 3 bases, the J end lost 7 bases, and 12 bases lay between the germline ends. Germline V gives CDR1 DFQATT, CDR2 SNEGSKA (reference sequence). The CDR3 extends over 12 amino acids. CDR3 nucleotides: TGCAGTGCTAGGCGACGGGCGGATGAAGCTTTCTTT. This encodes CSARRRADEAFF.

The CDR3 DNA reads TGTGCCAGCAGCGGACAGGGTTTGGTGAACACCGGGGAGCTGTTTTTT. As protein: CASSGQGLVNTGELFF. The rearrangement joins TRBV7-9 to TRBJ2-2; TRBD1 aligns across 8 bases. The germline V gene has CDR1 SEHNR and CDR2 FQNEAQ (reference sequence). The CDR3 has 16 amino acids. Losses at the gene ends were 5 bases for V and 1 base for J; bases not matched to a gene: 6.

CDR3 amino acids: CASSLPSGGSDEQFF. DNA for the CDR3: TGTGCCAGCAGTTTGCCCAGCGGGGGGTCCGATGAGCAGTTCTTC. The chain is built from TRBV12-3 or TRBV12-4 and TRBJ2-1; TRBD2 agrees at 9 bases. Trimming cost V 3 bases and J 8 bases; bases outside gene matches: 8. The CDR3 length is 15 residues.

The chain joins TRBV4-2 to TRBJ1-1; D unresolved. This CDR3 has 14 residues. CDR1 is LGHNA and CDR2 is YNFKEQ in the germline V gene. V was shortened by 1 base and J by 6 bases, with 12 bases between the two germline ends. CDR3 loop: CASSQAGRRAEAFF. The CDR3 nucleotides are TGTGCCAGCAGCCAAGCAGGACGTCGGGCTGAAGCTTTCTTT.

The chain employs TRBV27 and TRBJ1-1; D remains unclear. The CDR3 consists of 14 residues. The V end lost 7 bases, the J end lost 4 bases, and 16 bases lay between the germline ends. Germline CDR1 and CDR2: MNHEY and SMNVEV (reference sequence). In nucleotides, the CDR3 is TGTGCCAGCAAAGTCCGGGGAATGGTCACTGAAGCTTTCTTT. It translates to CASKVRGMVTEAFF.

This clonotype occurred a few times. The chain recombines TRBV20-1 with TRBJ2-3; TRBD1 or TRBD2 may be the D gene (5 bases each). The germline V gene has CDR1 DFQATT and CDR2 SNEGSKA (reference sequence). The CDR3 spans 21 residues. V dropped 3 bases and J dropped 0 bases, with 31 bases sitting between them. The DNA of the CDR3 is TGCAGTGCTAGGGGATGGCCAACCGTGGGACGGGAAGGGCCTAGCACAGATACGCAGTATTTT. Encoded protein: CSARGWPTVGREGPSTDTQYF.

The chain employs TRBV6-1 and TRBJ2-5; D is possibly TRBD1 (6 bases). The germline CDR1 and CDR2 sequences are MNHNS and SASEGT. This CDR3 region has 13 residues. Trimming removed 8 bases at V and 6 bases at J, with 16 bases between. The CDR3 DNA reads as TGTGCCAGCGGAAAAACAGGGTTAAAGACCCAGTACTTC. This sequence encodes CASGKTGLKTQYF.

This clonotype occurred many times. The gene calls are TRBV5-1 and TRBJ2-5; 10 bases align to TRBD2. Germline-derived CDR1 and CDR2 are SGHRS and YFSETQ. The CDR3 runs 15 residues. V shed 4 bases, J shed 2 bases, and the junction held 5 bases outside the gene matches. CDR3: CASSPAGGRQETQYF. The CDR3 nucleotides read TGCGCCAGCAGCCCAGCGGGGGGGCGTCAAGAGACCCAGTACTTC.

This clonotype was seen a handful of times. V usage is TRBV29-1 and J usage is TRBJ2-5; 7 positions match TRBD2. The CDR3 loop spans 13 amino acids. V was pared by 4 bases and J by 9 bases, with 11 bases of the junction left unmatched. CDR1 is SQVTM, CDR2 ANQGSEA, per germline. DNA of the CDR3: TGCAGCGTTGTCAGGCCGGGGGGTGCGGCCCAGTACTTC. Its translation is CSVVRPGGAAQYF.

This clonotype was found a few times. V gene TRBV11-1 combines with J gene TRBJ1-5, with 10 bases matching TRBD1. After removal of 4 bases from V and 2 bases from J, the junction contained 11 bases not matched to a gene. Germline V gene sequence: CDR1 SGHAT, CDR2 FQDESV (reference sequence). The CDR3 is 18 residues long. The CDR3 reads CASSSGQGTGYGNQPQHF. The CDR3 DNA reads TGTGCCAGCAGCTCGGGACAGGGGACGGGTTATGGCAATCAGCCCCAGCATTTT.

This clonotype has a count of ten or more. The chain recombines TRBV5-1 with TRBJ1-1; D gene uncertain. The CDR3 loop spans 16 amino acids. Germline loops: CDR1 SGHRS, CDR2 YFSETQ. Trimming took 1 base from V and 0 from J, leaving 13 bases between them. The CDR3 is CASSLSAGPLNTEAFF. CDR3 nucleotides: TGCGCCAGCAGCTTGTCGGCAGGTCCCCTGAACACTGAAGCTTTCTTT.

This clonotype appeared a few times. CDR3 bases: TGCAGTGCTAGAGATCCCCTCAGGCCGTCGACCGAGCAGTACTTC. Its translation is CSARDPLRPSTEQYF. The rearrangement links TRBV20-1 to TRBJ2-7; no clear D gene. V was trimmed by 0 bases and J by 6 bases, leaving 18 bases between them. Germline-derived CDR1 and CDR2 are DFQATT and SNEGSKA (reference sequence). The CDR3 covers 15 residues.

The gene calls are TRBV2 and TRBJ1-1, with D perhaps matching TRBD1 (5 bases). From germline, CDR1 is SNHLY and CDR2 FYNNEI. Trimming removed 3 bases from V and 8 bases from J, with 13 bases in between. This CDR3 is 13 amino acids long. CDR3 region: CASSDPGTAEAFF. The CDR3 DNA reads as TGTGCCAGCAGTGACCCTGGGACCGCCGAAGCTTTCTTT.

This CDR3 is CSVWPPGLSTDTQYF. CDR3 DNA: TGCAGCGTTTGGCCGCCGGGACTGAGCACAGATACGCAGTATTTT. The V call is TRBV29-1, the J call TRBJ2-3; tentatively, D is TRBD2 (6 bases). The CDR3 is 15 amino acids. CDR1 SQVTM and CDR2 ANQGSEA come from the germline V gene. Trimming took 5 bases from V and 0 from J, leaving 15 bases between them.

V is TRBV21-1 and J is TRBJ2-7; TRBD2 was called by the table and not checked on the DNA. TRBV21-1 is described as a pseudogene. There are 17 residues in the CDR3. The CDR3 sequence is CASSKVVAGERAYEQYF. For the CDR3, the DNA is TGTGCCAGCAGCAAAGTAGTAGCGGGAGAAAGGGCCTACGAGCAGTACTTC.

The chain has TRBV20-1 and TRBJ2-7; TRBD1 aligns across 9 bases. Germline CDR1 reads DFQATT; CDR2 reads SNEGSKA (reference sequence). This CDR3 has 14 residues. V lost 3 bases and J lost 0; bases outside the gene matches: 3. The chain's CDR3 is CSASAQGASYEQYF. The CDR3 nucleotides read TGCAGTGCTAGTGCACAGGGGGCCTCCTACGAGCAGTACTTC.

This clonotype was detected a few times. CDR3 residues: CASSLRGGRQETQYF. The CDR3 coding sequence is TGTGCCAGCAGTTTAAGGGGTGGCAGACAAGAGACCCAGTACTTC. This chain links TRBV12-3 or TRBV12-4 with TRBJ2-5; D may be TRBD1 (5 bases). Trimming removed 2 bases at V and 2 bases at J, with 12 bases between. The CDR3 runs to 15 residues.

As regards this clonotype: This clone may be a read error of a much larger clone one base away. This chain links TRBV14 with TRBJ2-1, with D possibly being TRBD1 (6 bases). Between the trimmed V and J ends, which lost 5 bases and 2 bases, there was a span of 13 bases. This CDR3 spans 15 amino acids. The germline CDR1 and CDR2 sequences are SGHDN and FVKESK. The CDR3 is CASSCPGHTYNEQFF. The CDR3 DNA is TGTGCCAGCAGCTGTCCGGGACACACCTACAATGAGCAGTTCTTC.

The gene calls are TRBV7-2 and TRBJ2-3; 7 nucleotides agree with TRBD2. The J segment lost 1 base and the V segment lost 5 bases, leaving 6 bases of the junction unmatched. Germline V gene lookup returns CDR1 SGHTA and CDR2 FQGNSA. This CDR3 contains 15 residues. DNA for the CDR3: TGTGCCAGCAGCGGGGGGGGGAGGGGCACAGATACGCAGTATTTT. It codes for CASSGGGRGTDTQYF. Full variable domain (missing parts from reference TRBV7-2 and TRBJ2-3): GAGVSQSPSNKVTEKGKDVELRCDPISGHTALYWYRQSLGQGLEFLIYFQGNSAPDKSGLPSDRFSAERTGGSVSTLTIQRTQQEDSAVYLCASSGGGRGTDTQYFGPGTRLTVL.

The chain couples TRBV7-3 to TRBJ2-3, with D possibly matching TRBD2 (5 bases). The CDR3 loop spans 13 amino acids. Germline V lookup: CDR1 SGHTA, CDR2 FQGTGA. Trimming cost V 4 bases and J 6 bases, with 11 bases left between them. The CDR3 nucleotides are TGTGCCAGCAGCTCGGGGTTCTTGGATACGCAGTATTTT. It codes for CASSSGFLDTQYF.

The table lists this clonotype with many counts. CDR3 sequence reads: CATSREPGLNSPLHF. CDR3 in DNA: TGTGCCACCAGCAGAGAGCCAGGGTTAAATTCACCCCTCCACTTT. The rearrangement uses TRBV15 and TRBJ1-6, with a possible D match to TRBD1 (5 bases). V gave up 0 bases and J gave up 7 bases, with 10 bases separating them. Germline lookup yields CDR1 LNHNV and CDR2 YYDKDF (reference sequence). This CDR3 is built from 15 residues.

This chain uses TRBV20-1 with TRBJ2-3; tentatively, D is TRBD2 (5 bases). V was cut by 6 bases and J by 2 bases, with 9 bases left in between. The CDR3 has 12 residues. CDR1 is DFQATT and CDR2 is SNEGSKA in the germline V gene (reference sequence). The CDR3 region has the DNA TGCAGTGCCGGGGTACCCACAGATACGCAGTATTTT. Translated: CSAGVPTDTQYF.